The entry that follows covers one T cell receptor (beta chain) sequence. It lacks a known antigen. No qualities accompany the bases; no much larger clone lies one base away. The source of the sample is a study of T cell changes during pregnancy in multiple sclerosis (dated by TCRdb to between 2018 and 2021). For the wider study: Changes in the T cell repertoire over the course of pregnancy were examined in this study in women with multiple sclerosis.

To prepare the library, the immunoSEQ multiplex PCR assay was applied. This immuneACCESS table, as held by TCRdb, lists in-frame sequences with V and J called but not all clones. Of the missing ones, under half trace to an unresolved V gene in checked studies; the others have no known cause. Present in this sample are roughly 110,000 clones, around 93% of which were seen just once. The biggest ten clones account for less than 2% of the sample. The TCR originated in a female donor with multiple sclerosis, enrolled in a pregnancy study. Specimen: peripheral blood, collected after pregnancy.

The CDR3 in this case is CASSQRTGVNYGYTF. The DNA reads as follows: TGTGCCAGCAGCCAGAGGACAGGGGTTAACTATGGCTACACCTTC. This receptor chain uses TRBV4-2 and TRBJ1-2, with 9 bases in between that match TRBD1. Taken from the germline V gene, the CDR1 and CDR2 loops are LGHNA and YNFKEQ. Relative to germline, V is missing 3 bases and J is missing 1 base, with 3 bases of the junction outside any gene match. CDR3 length: 15 amino acids, cysteine to phenylalanine. Of the read, only the CDR3 DNA is kept; its 45 bases are in frame from base 1.